A single TCR beta chain is shown here with its context. As yet, its antigen is unknown. CDR3 size: 15 residues. CDR1 and CDR2 (germline): SGHRS, YFSETQ. V lost 3 bases, J lost 2 bases, and 6 bases stayed unmatched. This sample stems from a study of T-cell reconstitution after alpha-beta-depleted transplantation in children. Overall study findings and caveats: T-cell counts and diversity at one year following transplant were attributed mainly to newly produced T cells.

Unique molecular identifiers tagged the TCRbeta library. TCRdb analysed the PCR reads with MiXCR anew, one entry per CDR3 protein. The table includes about 300,000 distinct CDR3 sequences, less than 9.5% detected once. The clonotype originates from a female patient between 2 and 15 years old who had a stem cell transplant for Fanconi anemia, so the T cells may come from the graft donor. The rearrangement joins TRBV5-1 to TRBJ2-7, with TRBD1 identical over 9 bases. The specimen was peripheral blood, collected 360 days after TCRalphabeta/CD19-depleted stem cell transplant. CDR3 coding DNA: TGCGCCAGCAGCTGGGGGACAGGGTACCCCTACGAGCAGTACTTC. Translation: CASSWGTGYPYEQYF.